These 13 T cell receptor beta chains were all obtained from the same sample, sequenced in a study of blood T cell repertoires in COVID-19. Here immunoSEQ multiplex PCR was the method, and the copy in TCRdb shows in-frame clones only, minus some. The sample has around 130,000 clones; roughly four fifths are singletons. The specimen sequenced was PBMCs or T cells enriched from blood (not recorded which). The receptors shown here come from a man aged 25-45 years who had recovered from COVID-19.

V gene TRBV19 combines with J gene TRBJ2-5; 9 bases align to TRBD1. V was pared by 5 bases and J by 5 bases, with 12 bases of the junction left unmatched. Per the germline V gene, CDR1 is LNHDA and CDR2 is SQIVND (reference sequence). This CDR3 spans 16 amino acids. The DNA of the CDR3 is TGTGCCAGTAGTGCGACGACAGGGGGTTTAATGGAGACCCAGTACTTC. It specifies CASSATTGGLMETQYF.

The chain is built from TRBV11-3 and TRBJ2-1; a weak D match, TRBD1 (6 bases). Deletions cut 4 bases from V and 3 bases from J, with 10 bases between. From germline, CDR1 is SGHNT and CDR2 YENEEA. CDR3 size: 14 residues. The CDR3 DNA reads as TGTGCCAGCAGCTACCGGACAGACTACAATGAGCAGTTCTTC. As protein: CASSYRTDYNEQFF.

The chain combines TRBV5-6 with TRBJ1-5, with D possibly matching TRBD1 (5 bases). V dropped 0 bases and J dropped 7 bases, with 11 bases sitting between them. The germline V gene encodes CDR1 SGHDT and CDR2 YYEEEE. This CDR3 is 14 amino acids long. The CDR3 here is CASSLAGKGQPQHF. In DNA, the CDR3 is TGTGCCAGCAGCTTGGCAGGGAAAGGACAGCCCCAGCATTTT.

The rearrangement uses TRBV12-5 and TRBJ2-1, with 10 bases that match TRBD1. Germline V gene lookup returns CDR1 LGHNT and CDR2 FRNRAP. CDR3 length: 15 amino acids. V was pared by 5 bases and J by 3 bases, with 4 bases of the junction left unmatched. Here the CDR3 reads CASGRGTGDYNEQFF. In nucleotides, the CDR3 is TGTGCTAGTGGTAGAGGGACAGGGGACTACAATGAGCAGTTCTTC.

This chain connects TRBV19 to TRBJ2-5, with D perhaps TRBD1 (5 bases). CDR1 is LNHDA and CDR2 is SQIVND in the germline V gene (reference sequence). The CDR3 covers 12 residues. Trimming shortened V by 5 bases and J by 4 bases, and 8 bases separated the two germline ends. DNA of the CDR3: TGTGCCAGTAGTTTAGGGGCAGAGACCCAGTACTTC. Translated: CASSLGAETQYF.

This sequence joins TRBV2 and TRBJ2-7; D gene ambiguous. Trimming took off 5 bases at V and 0 bases at J, with 11 bases between the two ends. The CDR3 is 14 residues long. Per germline, CDR1 SNHLY and CDR2 FYNNEI. The CDR3 coding sequence is TGTGCCAGCAGTCCTAACAGTAACTCCTACGAGCAGTACTTC. Protein: CASSPNSNSYEQYF.

The DNA for the CDR3 is TGCAGTGCCGGAGACAGGGCTGGCTACACCTTC. Its protein is CSAGDRAGYTF. The chain uses TRBV20-1 and TRBJ1-2, with 7 bases that match TRBD1. Germline V gene data show CDR1 as DFQATT and CDR2 as SNEGSKA (reference sequence). This CDR3 has 11 amino acids. The junction had 5 bases not matched to a gene; V was cut back by 6 bases and J by 7 bases.

The chain links TRBV6-5 to TRBJ1-6; D perhaps matches TRBD1 (5 bases). V lost 5 bases and J lost 7, with 12 bases in between. Looked up from germline, CDR1 is MNHEY and CDR2 is SVGAGI. This CDR3 spans 14 amino acids. The CDR3 spells CASSTGTANSPLHF. CDR3 nucleotides: TGTGCCAGCAGTACCGGGACTGCAAATTCACCCCTCCACTTT.

The chain has TRBV6-5 and TRBJ2-7; D is ambiguous. V was clipped by 0 bases and J by 6 bases, with 12 bases between them. This CDR3 spans 14 amino acids. From germline, CDR1 is MNHEY and CDR2 SVGAGI. CDR3 nucleotide sequence: TGTGCCAGCAGTTACTCGTCCTCGGGTAGCGAGCAGTACTTC. Its translation is CASSYSSSGSEQYF.

This clone has a handful of counts. This sequence joins TRBV7-6 and TRBJ2-5; 12 nucleotides agree with TRBD1. The germline CDR1 and CDR2 sequences are SGHVS and FNYEAQ. The CDR3 runs 15 residues. J was trimmed by 4 bases and V by 5 bases; bases with no gene match: 5. The CDR3 DNA reads TGTGCCAGCAGCCCAGGGACAGGGGGCCCAGAGACCCAGTACTTC. This translates into CASSPGTGGPETQYF.

This sequence joins TRBV6-2 or TRBV6-3 and TRBJ2-3; weak D call: TRBD1 (5 bases). Germline loops: CDR1 MNHEY, CDR2 SVGEGT. Trimming removed 2 bases from V and 8 bases from J, with 8 bases in between. The CDR3 totals 12 residues. The CDR3 here is CASSYPQGTQYF. In nucleotides, the CDR3 is TGTGCCAGCAGTTACCCCCAGGGTACGCAGTATTTT.

This clone was picked up a small number of times. This chain connects TRBV6-5 to TRBJ1-1, with 10 bases identical to TRBD1. J lost 6 bases, V lost 6 bases, and 10 bases had no gene match. Germline CDR1 MNHEY, CDR2 SVGAGI. This CDR3 has 15 residues. The CDR3 coding sequence is TGTGCCAGCAGACAACTGACAGGGGGCTATTCTGAAGCTTTCTTT. The encoded protein is CASRQLTGGYSEAFF.

The chain is built from TRBV6-5 and TRBJ2-2, with D unclear. The CDR3 contains 13 residues. Germline V gene lookup returns CDR1 MNHEY and CDR2 SVGAGI. Trimming pared 6 bases from V and 5 bases from J, leaving 10 bases between. CDR3 residues: CASRRGETGELFF. CDR3 in DNA: TGTGCCAGCAGACGTGGAGAGACCGGGGAGCTGTTTTTT.